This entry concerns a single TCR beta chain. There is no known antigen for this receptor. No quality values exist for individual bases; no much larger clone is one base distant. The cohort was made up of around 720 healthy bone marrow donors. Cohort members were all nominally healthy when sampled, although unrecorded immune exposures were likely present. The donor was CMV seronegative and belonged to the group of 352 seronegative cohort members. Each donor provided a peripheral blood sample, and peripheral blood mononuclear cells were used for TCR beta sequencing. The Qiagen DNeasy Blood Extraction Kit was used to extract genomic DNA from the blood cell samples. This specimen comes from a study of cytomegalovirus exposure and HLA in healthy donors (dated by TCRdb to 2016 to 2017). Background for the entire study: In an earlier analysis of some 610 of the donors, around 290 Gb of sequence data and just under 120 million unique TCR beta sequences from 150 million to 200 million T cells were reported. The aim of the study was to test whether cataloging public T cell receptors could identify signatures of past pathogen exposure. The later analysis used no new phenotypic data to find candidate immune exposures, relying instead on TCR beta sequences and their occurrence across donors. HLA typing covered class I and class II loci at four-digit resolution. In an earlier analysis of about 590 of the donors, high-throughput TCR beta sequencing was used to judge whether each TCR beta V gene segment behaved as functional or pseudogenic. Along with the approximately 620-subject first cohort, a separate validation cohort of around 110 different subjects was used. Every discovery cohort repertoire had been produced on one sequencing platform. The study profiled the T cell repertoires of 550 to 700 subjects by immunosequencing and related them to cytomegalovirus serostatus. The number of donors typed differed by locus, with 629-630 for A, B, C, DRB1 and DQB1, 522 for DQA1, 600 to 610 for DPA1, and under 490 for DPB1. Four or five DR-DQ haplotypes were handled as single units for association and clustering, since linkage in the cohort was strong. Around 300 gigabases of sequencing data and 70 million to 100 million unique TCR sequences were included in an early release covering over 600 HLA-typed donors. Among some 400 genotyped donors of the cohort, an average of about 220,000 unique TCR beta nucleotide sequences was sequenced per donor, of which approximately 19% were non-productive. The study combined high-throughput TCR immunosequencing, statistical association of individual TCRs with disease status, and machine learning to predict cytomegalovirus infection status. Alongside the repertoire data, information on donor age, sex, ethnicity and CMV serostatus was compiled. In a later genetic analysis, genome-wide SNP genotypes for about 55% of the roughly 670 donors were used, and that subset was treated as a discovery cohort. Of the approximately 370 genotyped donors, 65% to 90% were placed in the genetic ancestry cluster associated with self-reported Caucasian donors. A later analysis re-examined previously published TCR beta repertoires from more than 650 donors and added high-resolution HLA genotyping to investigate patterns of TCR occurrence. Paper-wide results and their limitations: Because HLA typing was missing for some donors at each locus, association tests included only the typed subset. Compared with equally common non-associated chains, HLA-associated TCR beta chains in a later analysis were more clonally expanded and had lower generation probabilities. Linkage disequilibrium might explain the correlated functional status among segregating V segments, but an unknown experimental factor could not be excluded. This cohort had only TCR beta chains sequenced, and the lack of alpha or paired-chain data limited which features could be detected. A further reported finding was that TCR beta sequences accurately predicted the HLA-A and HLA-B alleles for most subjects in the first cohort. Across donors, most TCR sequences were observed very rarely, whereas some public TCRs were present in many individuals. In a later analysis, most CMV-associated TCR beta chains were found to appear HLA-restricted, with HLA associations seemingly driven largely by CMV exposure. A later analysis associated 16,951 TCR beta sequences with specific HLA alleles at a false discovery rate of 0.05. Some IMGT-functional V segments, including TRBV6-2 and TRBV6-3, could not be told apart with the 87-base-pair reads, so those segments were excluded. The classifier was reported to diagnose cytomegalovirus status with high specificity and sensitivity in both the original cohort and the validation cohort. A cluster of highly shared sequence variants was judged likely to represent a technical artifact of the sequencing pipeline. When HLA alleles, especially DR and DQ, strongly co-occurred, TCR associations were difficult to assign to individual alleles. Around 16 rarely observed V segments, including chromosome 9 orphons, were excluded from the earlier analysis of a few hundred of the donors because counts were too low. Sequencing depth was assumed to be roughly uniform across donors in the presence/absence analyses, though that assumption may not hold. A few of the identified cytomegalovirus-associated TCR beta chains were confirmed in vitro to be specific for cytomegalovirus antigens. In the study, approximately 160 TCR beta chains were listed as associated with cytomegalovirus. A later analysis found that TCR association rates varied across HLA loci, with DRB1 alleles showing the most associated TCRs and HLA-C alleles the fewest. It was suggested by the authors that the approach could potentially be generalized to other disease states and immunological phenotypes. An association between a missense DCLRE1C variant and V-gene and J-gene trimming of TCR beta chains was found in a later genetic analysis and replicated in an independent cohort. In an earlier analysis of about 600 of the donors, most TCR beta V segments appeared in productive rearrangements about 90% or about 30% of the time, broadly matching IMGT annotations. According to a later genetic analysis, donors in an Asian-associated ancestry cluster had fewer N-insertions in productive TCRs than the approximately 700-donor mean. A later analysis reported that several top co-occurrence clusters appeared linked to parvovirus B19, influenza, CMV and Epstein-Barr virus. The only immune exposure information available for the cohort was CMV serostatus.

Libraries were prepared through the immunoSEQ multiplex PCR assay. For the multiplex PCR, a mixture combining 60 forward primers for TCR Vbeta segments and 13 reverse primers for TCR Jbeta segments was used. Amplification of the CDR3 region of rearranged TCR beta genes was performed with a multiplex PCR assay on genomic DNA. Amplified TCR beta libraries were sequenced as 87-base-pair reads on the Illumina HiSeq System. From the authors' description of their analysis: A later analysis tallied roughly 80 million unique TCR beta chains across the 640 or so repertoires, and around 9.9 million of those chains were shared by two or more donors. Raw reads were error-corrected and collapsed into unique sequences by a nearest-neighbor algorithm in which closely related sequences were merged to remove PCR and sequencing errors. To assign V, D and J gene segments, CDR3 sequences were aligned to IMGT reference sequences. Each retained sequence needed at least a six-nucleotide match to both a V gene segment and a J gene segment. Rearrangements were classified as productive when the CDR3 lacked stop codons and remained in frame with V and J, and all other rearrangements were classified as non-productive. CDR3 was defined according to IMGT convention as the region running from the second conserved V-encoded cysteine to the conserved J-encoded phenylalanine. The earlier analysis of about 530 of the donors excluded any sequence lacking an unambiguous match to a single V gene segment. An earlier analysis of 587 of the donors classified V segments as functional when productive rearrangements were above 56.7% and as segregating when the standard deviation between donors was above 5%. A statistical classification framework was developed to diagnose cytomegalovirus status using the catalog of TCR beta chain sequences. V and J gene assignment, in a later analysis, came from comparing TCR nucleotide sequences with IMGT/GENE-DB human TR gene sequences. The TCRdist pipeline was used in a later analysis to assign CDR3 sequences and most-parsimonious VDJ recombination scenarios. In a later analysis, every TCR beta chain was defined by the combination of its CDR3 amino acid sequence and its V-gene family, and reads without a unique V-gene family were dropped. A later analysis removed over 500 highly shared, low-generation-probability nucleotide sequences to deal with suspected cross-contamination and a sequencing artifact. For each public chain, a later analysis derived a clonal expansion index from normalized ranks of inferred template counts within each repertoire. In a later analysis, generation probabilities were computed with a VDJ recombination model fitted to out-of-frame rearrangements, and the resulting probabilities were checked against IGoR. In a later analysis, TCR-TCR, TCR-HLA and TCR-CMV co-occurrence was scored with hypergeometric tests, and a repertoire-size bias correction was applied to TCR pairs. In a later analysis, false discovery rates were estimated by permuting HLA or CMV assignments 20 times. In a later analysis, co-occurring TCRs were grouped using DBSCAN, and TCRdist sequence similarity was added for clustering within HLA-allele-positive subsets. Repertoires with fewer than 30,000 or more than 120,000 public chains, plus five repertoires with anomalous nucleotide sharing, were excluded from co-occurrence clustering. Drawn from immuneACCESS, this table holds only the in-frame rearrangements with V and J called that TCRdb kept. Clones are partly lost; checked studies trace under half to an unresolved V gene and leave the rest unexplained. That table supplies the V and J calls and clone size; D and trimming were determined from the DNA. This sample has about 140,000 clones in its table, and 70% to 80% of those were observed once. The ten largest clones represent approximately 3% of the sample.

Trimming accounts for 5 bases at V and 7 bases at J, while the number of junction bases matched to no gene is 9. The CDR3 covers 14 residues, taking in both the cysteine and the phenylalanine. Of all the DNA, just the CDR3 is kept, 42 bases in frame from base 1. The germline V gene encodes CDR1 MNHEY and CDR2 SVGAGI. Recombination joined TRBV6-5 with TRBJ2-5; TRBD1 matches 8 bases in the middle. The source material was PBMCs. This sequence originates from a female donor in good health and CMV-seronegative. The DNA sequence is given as TGTGCCAGCAGTGACCAGGGGGCTTTAGGGACCCAGTACTTC. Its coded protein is CASSDQGALGTQYF.